Below, 25 T cell receptor beta chains from the same sample are listed, as sequenced in a study of T and B cells in COVID-19 patients (dated by TCRdb to between 2020 and 2021). Sequencing relied on an Illumina MiSeq. Multiplex PCR with BIOMED2 TRB-A/B primer pools was used to amplify TRB rearrangements. TCRdb reworked the public reads: Q25 trimming with fastp, MiXCR clone assembly, productive beta chains retained. When rows share a CDR3 protein, they turn into one entry using the most common DNA and genes. Across this sample there are 20,000 to 25,000 distinct CDR3 sequences, with approximately 28% seen only once. The top ten hold roughly 2.8% of the sample. TRB repertoires were amplified from 250-500 ng of genomic DNA extracted from blood. The sequenced material came from blood. Every receptor here comes from a human donor who had recovered from COVID-19.

This chain connects TRBV12-3 or TRBV12-4 to TRBJ2-5, with TRBD2 as a possible D gene (5 bases). This CDR3 contains 13 residues. V lost 1 base, J lost 7 bases, and 10 bases lay in between. Here the CDR3 DNA reads TGTGCCAGCAGTTTAGTGGTTGGGAGGACCCAGTACTTC. It encodes CASSLVVGRTQYF.

The table lists this clonotype with a count of one. J is TRBJ2-7 and V is TRBV7-9, with 7 bases matching TRBD1. This CDR3 is built from 14 residues. The germline V gene has CDR1 SEHNR and CDR2 FQNEAQ (reference sequence). The J segment lost 7 bases and the V segment lost 5 bases, leaving 11 bases of the junction unmatched. DNA for the CDR3: TGTGCCAGCAGCCTCCGGGACAGCTACAATGAGCAGTACTTC. Protein sequence: CASSLRDSYNEQYF.

This clonotype was picked up a small number of times. The chain combines TRBV5-1 with TRBJ2-3, with 8 positions matching TRBD2. CDR1 and CDR2 from the germline V gene are SGHRS and YFSETQ. This CDR3 has 16 residues. After removal of 0 bases from V and 6 bases from J, the junction contained 9 bases not matched to a gene. DNA for the CDR3: TGCGCCAGCAGCTTGGAAAGCGGGAGACAGCATGATACGCAGTATTTT. Translating it yields CASSLESGRQHDTQYF.

The V gene is TRBV5-1, the J gene TRBJ2-1; 7 nucleotides agree with TRBD2. Germline CDR1 SGHRS, CDR2 YFSETQ. V gave up 0 bases and J gave up 2 bases; unmatched junction bases: 2. CDR3 length equals 15 residues. CDR3 sequence reads: CASSLAAGAYNEQFF. Written as DNA, the CDR3 is TGCGCCAGCAGCTTGGCCGCGGGGGCCTACAATGAGCAGTTCTTC.

The V gene is TRBV5-4, the J gene TRBJ1-2; D not resolved. This CDR3 has 13 amino acids. Germline V lookup: CDR1 SGHNT, CDR2 YYREEE (reference sequence). Trimming left V 0 bases short and J 0 bases short, with 3 bases between. The CDR3 spells CASSLGSNYGYTF. Here the CDR3 DNA reads TGTGCCAGCAGCTTGGGGTCTAACTATGGCTACACCTTC.

In this sample, this clonotype turned up many times. This sequence joins TRBV5-5 and TRBJ2-5, with D perhaps assigned TRBD1 or TRBD2 (6 bases each). Between the trimmed V and J ends, which lost 2 bases and 5 bases, there was a span of 13 bases. This CDR3 region has 14 residues. Germline V CDR1 and CDR2: SGHKS, YYEKEE (reference sequence). The CDR3 nucleotides read TGTGCCAGCAGCTTCACGGGGGCAGGGGAGACCCAGTACTTC. This gives the protein CASSFTGAGETQYF.

This clonotype has more than one count but fewer than ten. The rearrangement links TRBV6-6 to TRBJ2-2; 10 positions match TRBD2. With V trimmed by 3 bases and J by 5 bases, 9 bases remained unmatched. Looked up from germline, CDR1 is MNHNY and CDR2 is SVGAGI (reference sequence). The CDR3 loop spans 17 amino acids. CDR3 sequence reads: CASSYSGGTGPTGELFF. CDR3 in DNA: TGTGCCAGCAGTTATAGCGGGGGGACAGGACCGACCGGGGAGCTGTTTTTT.

This clonotype came up a few times. The V and J genes are TRBV5-6 and TRBJ1-1; 10 nucleotides align to TRBD1. Germline CDR1 SGHDT, CDR2 YYEEEE. The junction had 4 bases not matched to a gene; V was cut back by 5 bases and J by 3 bases. The CDR3 is made up of 14 amino acids. DNA for the CDR3: TGTGCCAGCAGTTTTGGGACAGGGGACACTGAAGCTTTCTTT. Translated: CASSFGTGDTEAFF.

This clonotype was detected ten times or more. A read error may account for a junction end that differs from germline. This chain links TRBV30 with TRBJ2-3, with D perhaps matching TRBD2 (6 bases). This CDR3 spans 13 amino acids. Germline values: CDR1 GTSNPN, CDR2 SVGIG (reference sequence). CDR3 coding DNA: TGTGCCCGGAGGGCGTGGAGCACAGATACGCAGTATTTT. Translating gives CARRAWSTDTQYF.

J is TRBJ1-2 and V is TRBV7-9; 8 nucleotides agree with TRBD1. Losses at the gene ends were 3 bases for V and 7 bases for J; bases not matched to a gene: 7. Germline CDR1 SEHNR, CDR2 FQNEAQ (reference sequence). The CDR3 extends over 14 amino acids. The CDR3 bases are TGTGCCAGCAGCTTCGGACAGGGCTGGGGTGGCTACACCTTC. Protein: CASSFGQGWGGYTF.

This chain links TRBV5-1 with TRBJ2-2; 14 nucleotides agree with TRBD2. CDR3 length: 16 residues. J lost 7 bases, V lost 3 bases, and 5 bases had no gene match. CDR1 is SGHRS and CDR2 is YFSETQ in the germline V gene. As DNA, the CDR3 is TGCGCCAGCAGCTCGGGACTAGCGGGAGAGGTCGGGGAGCTGTTTTTT. This translates into CASSSGLAGEVGELFF.

The chain employs TRBV11-1 and TRBJ1-1; D perhaps matches TRBD1 (6 bases). V gave up 5 bases and J gave up 6 bases, with 16 bases separating them. The CDR3 runs 14 residues. CDR1 and CDR2 (germline): SGHAT, FQDESV (reference sequence). The CDR3 loop reads CASSGQNQGPEAFF. In nucleotides, the CDR3 is TGTGCCAGCAGCGGACAGAACCAGGGGCCTGAAGCTTTCTTT.

J is TRBJ2-1 and V is TRBV12-3 or TRBV12-4; D is uncertain. Trimming stripped 4 bases from V and 0 bases from J, with 7 bases between. The CDR3 runs 14 residues. The chain's CDR3 is CASSSDGSYNEQFF. The CDR3 DNA reads as TGTGCCAGCAGTTCGGACGGCTCCTACAATGAGCAGTTCTTC.

This chain joins TRBV27 and TRBJ1-4; possible D gene TRBD1, 5 bases. The ends were cut back, 2 bases at V and 7 bases at J, with 20 bases in the middle. CDR3 length equals 17 residues. Per the germline V gene, CDR1 is MNHEY and CDR2 is SMNVEV (reference sequence). This CDR3 reads CASSLQGIAQRGEKLFF. The CDR3 region has the DNA TGTGCCAGCAGTTTACAGGGTATCGCACAGCGGGGTGAAAAACTGTTTTTT.

The chain has TRBV6-2 or TRBV6-3 and TRBJ2-3, with 10 bases fitting TRBD1. Germline trimming cut 0 bases from V and 0 bases from J; bases unmatched to any gene: 0. CDR1 MNHEY and CDR2 SVGEGT come from the germline V gene. The length of the CDR3 is 16 residues. The CDR3 DNA follows: TGTGCCAGCAGTTACTCGGGACAGGGGAGCACAGATACGCAGTATTTT. The encoded protein is CASSYSGQGSTDTQYF.

As for this clonotype: A much more abundant neighbour one base away suggests this may be a read error. The chain combines TRBV6-5 with TRBJ2-2; possibly TRBD2 for D (5 bases). Germline CDR1 and CDR2: MNHEY and SVGAGI. Trimming cost V 7 bases and J 2 bases, with 20 bases left between them. The CDR3 loop spans 17 amino acids. The CDR3 nucleotides read TGTGCCAGCAACCGTCGGGTGGAGGCAATAAACACCGGGGAGCTGTTTTTT. Encoded protein: CASNRRVEAINTGELFF.

This clonotype was observed at least ten times. This chain links TRBV15 with TRBJ2-2, with 9 bases fitting TRBD1. There are 16 residues in the CDR3. V lost 4 bases to trimming and J lost 4 bases; unmatched junction nucleotides: 7. Germline V CDR1 and CDR2: LNHNV, YYDKDF (reference sequence). The CDR3 protein is CATSTGQGTVTGELFF. CDR3 DNA sequence: TGTGCCACCAGCACGGGACAGGGAACGGTCACCGGGGAGCTGTTTTTT.

The chain is built from TRBV12-3 or TRBV12-4 and TRBJ1-6; D gene unclear. The V end lost 3 bases, the J end lost 6 bases, and 6 bases lay between the germline ends. The CDR3 loop spans 13 amino acids. CDR3: CASSLKFNSPLHF. CDR3 coding DNA: TGTGCCAGCAGTTTGAAGTTTAATTCACCCCTCCACTTT.

Details on this clonotype: This sequence may be a read error, since a much larger clone differs from it by one base. This chain connects TRBV19 to TRBJ2-1; no clear D. Trimming took 4 bases from V and 10 from J, leaving 8 bases between them. This CDR3 contains 11 residues. Per germline, CDR1 LNHDA and CDR2 SQIVND (reference sequence). In nucleotides, the CDR3 is TGTGCCAGTAGTAATCCGAGGGAGCAGTTCTTC. Encoded protein: CASSNPREQFF.

This clonotype was counted between two and nine times. The V call is TRBV12-3 or TRBV12-4, the J call TRBJ1-5, with TRBD1 matching over 7 bases. The V gene end was trimmed by 6 bases and the J gene end by 5 bases; junction bases not matched to a gene: 10. The CDR3 spans 15 residues. The CDR3, as DNA: TGTGCCAGCAGACGACAGGGAGGGCGGTATCAGCCCCAGCATTTT. The encoded protein is CASRRQGGRYQPQHF.

This clonotype was recorded a few times. This chain uses TRBV5-4 with TRBJ1-2; D might be TRBD1 (6 bases). V was cut by 0 bases and J by 1 base, with 13 bases left in between. This CDR3 is 16 amino acids long. CDR1 and CDR2 (germline): SGHNT, YYREEE (reference sequence). The CDR3 sequence: CASSLVFGQINYGYTF. In DNA, the CDR3 is TGTGCCAGCAGCTTGGTTTTCGGACAGATTAACTATGGCTACACCTTC. The variable domain in full, completed from reference TRBV5-4 and TRBJ1-2, reads ETGVTQSPTHLIKTRGQQVTLRCSSQSGHNTVSWYQQALGQGPQFIFQYYREEENGRGNFPPRFSGLQFPNYSSELNVNALELDDSALYLCASSLVFGQINYGYTFGSGTRLTVV.

This clonotype was recorded a few times. The chain joins TRBV5-4 to TRBJ2-1, with TRBD1 identical over 7 bases. Per the germline V gene, CDR1 is SGHNT and CDR2 is YYREEE (reference sequence). The CDR3 extends over 13 amino acids. The V and J ends lost 2 bases and 7 bases, in that order; junction bases with no gene match: 3. The CDR3 loop reads CASSLGQENEQFF. The CDR3 DNA reads as TGTGCCAGCAGCTTAGGACAGGAGAATGAGCAGTTCTTC.

This clonotype was counted at least ten times. This chain joins TRBV30 and TRBJ2-1, with D perhaps matching TRBD2 (6 bases). The CDR3 is 17 residues long. The V and J ends lost 2 bases and 1 base respectively, with 18 bases between them. From germline, CDR1 is GTSNPN and CDR2 SVGIG (reference sequence). The CDR3 region is CAWSLSRGRGSYNEQFF. In nucleotides, the CDR3 is TGTGCCTGGAGTCTGTCTCGGGGGAGAGGGTCCTACAATGAGCAGTTCTTC.

This clonotype has only a few counts. V usage is TRBV6-5 and J usage is TRBJ2-7; D is possibly TRBD1 (6 bases). Per the germline V gene, CDR1 is MNHEY and CDR2 is SVGAGI. Between the trimmed V and J ends, which lost 4 bases and 0 bases, there was a span of 16 bases. The CDR3 consists of 16 residues. The DNA of the CDR3 is TGTGCCAGCAGTTTGTTCGGGACACCGCCCTCCTACGAGCAGTACTTC. This gives the protein CASSLFGTPPSYEQYF.

The chain recombines TRBV6-2 or TRBV6-3 with TRBJ1-5; D gene uncertain. Deletions cut 2 bases from V and 3 bases from J, with 14 bases between. This CDR3 contains 16 residues. Looked up from germline, CDR1 is MNHEY and CDR2 is SVGEGT. CDR3 amino acids: CASSYLQKSYNQPQHF. CDR3 nucleotide sequence: TGTGCCAGCAGTTACCTGCAGAAATCATACAATCAGCCCCAGCATTTT.